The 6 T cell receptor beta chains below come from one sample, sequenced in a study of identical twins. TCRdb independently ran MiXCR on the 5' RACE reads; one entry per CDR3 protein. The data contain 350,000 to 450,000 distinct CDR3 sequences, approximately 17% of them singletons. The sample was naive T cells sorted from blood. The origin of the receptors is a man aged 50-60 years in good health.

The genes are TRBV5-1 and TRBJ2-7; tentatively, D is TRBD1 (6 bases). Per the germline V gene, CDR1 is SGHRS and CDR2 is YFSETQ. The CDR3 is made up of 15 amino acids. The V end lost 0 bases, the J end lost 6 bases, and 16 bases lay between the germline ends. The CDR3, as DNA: TGCGCCAGCAGCTTGGGGAAGACAGGCGGCGGCGAGCAGTACTTC. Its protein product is CASSLGKTGGGEQYF.

The chain's CDR3 is CSAPGTVNSPLHF. CDR3 DNA: TGCAGTGCACCCGGGACAGTCAATTCACCCCTCCACTTT. The chain employs TRBV20-1 and TRBJ1-6; 7 nucleotides agree with TRBD1. This CDR3 region has 13 residues. CDR1 is DFQATT and CDR2 is SNEGSKA in the germline V gene (reference sequence). V was pared by 6 bases and J by 7 bases, with 6 bases of the junction left unmatched.

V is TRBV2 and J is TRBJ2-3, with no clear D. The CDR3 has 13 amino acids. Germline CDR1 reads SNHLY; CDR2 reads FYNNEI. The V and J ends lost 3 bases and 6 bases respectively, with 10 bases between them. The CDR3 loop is CASSDRQMDTQYF. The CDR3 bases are TGTGCCAGCAGTGATAGGCAGATGGATACGCAGTATTTT.

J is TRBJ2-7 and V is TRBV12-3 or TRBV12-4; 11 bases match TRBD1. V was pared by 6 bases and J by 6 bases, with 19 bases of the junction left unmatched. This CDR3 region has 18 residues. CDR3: CASSGRDRGLITAAEQYF. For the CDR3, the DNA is TGTGCCAGCAGCGGCCGGGACAGGGGGTTAATAACGGCCGCCGAGCAGTACTTC.

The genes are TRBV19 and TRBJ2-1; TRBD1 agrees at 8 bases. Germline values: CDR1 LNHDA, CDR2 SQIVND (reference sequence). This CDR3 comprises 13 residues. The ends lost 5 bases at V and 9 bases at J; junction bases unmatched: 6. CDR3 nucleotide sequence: TGTGCCAGTAGTCCAGGGGGCTCATTTGAGCAGTTCTTC. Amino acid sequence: CASSPGGSFEQFF. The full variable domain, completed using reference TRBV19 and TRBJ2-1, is DGGITQSPKYLFRKEGQNVTLSCEQNLNHDAMYWYRQDPGQGLRLIYYSQIVNDFQKGDIAEGYSVSREKKESFPLTVTSAQKNPTAFYLCASSPGGSFEQFFGPGTRLTVL.

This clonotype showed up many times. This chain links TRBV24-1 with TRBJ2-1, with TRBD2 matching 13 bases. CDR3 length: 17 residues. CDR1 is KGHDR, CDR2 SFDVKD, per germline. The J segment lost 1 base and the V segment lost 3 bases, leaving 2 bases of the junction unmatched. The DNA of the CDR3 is TGTGCCACCAGTGATGGGACTAGCGGGGTTTCCTACAATGAGCAGTTCTTC. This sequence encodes CATSDGTSGVSYNEQFF.